The TCR beta chain under discussion was sequenced for a study of blood T cells in healthy people across ages. Primed by a sample-barcoded 5' primer and a J-beta primer mix, a second PCR proceeded for 7 to 11 cycles. TCRdb reprocessed the 5' RACE reads with MiXCR, giving one entry per CDR3 protein. The data hold fewer than 1,200,000 distinct CDR3 sequences, with approximately 25% observed a single time. CDR1 SGHTA and CDR2 FQGNSA come from the germline V gene. This CDR3 has 14 amino acids. The junction had 9 bases not matched to a gene; V was cut back by 5 bases and J by 10 bases. These data were also reused for a study on T cells of mothers and their children. That investigation notes: Per mother, over 8 million TCR beta CDR3 reads were obtained; per child, roughly 2.9 million. Thymic selection molds TCR recombination output in much the same way for related pairs as for unrelated pairs. Slightly, though not significantly, more overlap was seen in related than in unrelated mother-child pairs.

The chain has TRBV7-2 and TRBJ2-1, with 9 bases matching TRBD2. The receptor's source is a girl aged 2 to 9 in good health. The specimen was blood. The CDR3 nucleotides are TGTGCCAGCAGCACAGGGGATAGCGGGAGCGAGCAGTTCTTC. Translating it yields CASSTGDSGSEQFF.